What follows are 15 T cell receptor beta chains derived from one specimen sequenced in a study of T cell responses to AZD1222 COVID-19 vaccine. The table came from immunoSEQ multiplex PCR; TCRdb's copy has only in-frame clones and leaves some out. The table records fewer than 130,000 clones, around 95% of them present only once. The input for sequencing was peripheral blood, taken on day 0 of AZD1222 vaccination. These TCRs come from an adult in good health.

The V and J genes are TRBV18 and TRBJ1-5, with 8 bases lining up with TRBD1. Per the germline V gene, CDR1 is KGHSH and CDR2 is LQKENI. Trimming took 4 bases from V and 6 from J; bases not matched to a gene: 2. This CDR3 comprises 13 residues. The CDR3 DNA reads as TGTGCCAGCTCACAACAGGGGGGTCAGCCCCAGCATTTT. It encodes CASSQQGGQPQHF.

The rearrangement joins TRBV18 to TRBJ1-3; no clear D gene. Germline V lookup: CDR1 KGHSH, CDR2 LQKENI. Trimming took 2 bases from V and 3 from J, leaving 5 bases between them. The CDR3 contains 13 residues. This chain's CDR3 is CASSPFGGNTIYF. DNA of the CDR3: TGTGCCAGCTCACCATTCGGTGGAAACACCATATATTTT. The variable domain in full, with the rest retrieved from reference TRBV18 and TRBJ1-3, is NAGVMQNPRHLVRRRGQEARLRCSPMKGHSHVYWYRQLPEEGLKFMVYLQKENIIDESGMPKERFSAEFPKEGPSILRIQQVVRGDSAAYFCASSPFGGNTIYFGEGSWLTVV.

This clone was seen only once. V gene TRBV6-2 or TRBV6-3 combines with J gene TRBJ1-1; D remains ambiguous. CDR3 length: 16 residues. The germline gives CDR1 MNHEY, CDR2 SVGEGT. V gave up 4 bases and J gave up 1 base, with 16 bases separating them. CDR3 sequence: CASSSFRLRRNTEAFF. DNA for the CDR3: TGTGCCAGCAGTTCATTTAGGCTCCGACGGAACACTGAAGCTTTCTTT.

The rearrangement joins TRBV28 to TRBJ2-7; unclear D gene. Trimming took off 2 bases at V and 6 bases at J, with 5 bases between the two ends. This CDR3 region has 11 residues. Germline V lookup: CDR1 MDHEN, CDR2 SYDVKM. The DNA for the CDR3 is TGTGCCAGCAGTTTAAATGGCGAGCAGTACTTC. This translates into CASSLNGEQYF.

The chain combines TRBV28 with TRBJ2-7, with TRBD2 matching over 9 bases. V dropped 6 bases and J dropped 4; count of bases not matched to a gene: 13. The length of the CDR3 is 16 residues. Germline assignment: CDR1 MDHEN and CDR2 SYDVKM. For the CDR3, the DNA is TGTGCCAGCAGCATAACAGCTCGGACTAGCGAATACGAGCAGTACTTC. It yields the protein CASSITARTSEYEQYF.

The chain has TRBV19 and TRBJ1-1, with D possibly being TRBD1 (6 bases). The CDR3 is 13 amino acids. Trimming pared 8 bases from V and 8 bases from J, leaving 18 bases between. Germline V CDR1 and CDR2: LNHDA, SQIVND (reference sequence). The CDR3 DNA follows: TGTGCCAGTGCTAGGGGGGGGCTTACGGAAGCTTTCTTT. Translating it yields CASARGGLTEAFF.

The rearrangement uses TRBV7-9 and TRBJ2-7, with D possibly TRBD1 on 5 matching bases. Trimming pared 1 base from V and 6 bases from J, leaving 13 bases between. Germline V gives CDR1 SEHNR, CDR2 FQNEAQ (reference sequence). The CDR3 extends over 14 amino acids. The CDR3 DNA sequence: TGTGCCAGCAGCTTAGGGGGCGCGACGGGCGAGCAGTACTTC. Protein product: CASSLGGATGEQYF.

The chain links TRBV24-1 to TRBJ2-1; no reliable D call. The V gene's germline CDR1 is KGHDR and CDR2 SFDVKD. V was shortened by 9 bases and J by 3 bases, with 11 bases between the two germline ends. The length of the CDR3 is 13 residues. The CDR3 coding sequence is TGTGCCACCGTCGGGCCAGACTACAATGAGCAGTTCTTC. It codes for CATVGPDYNEQFF.

This clone was seen a single time. The V gene is TRBV27, the J gene TRBJ1-1; D gene uncertain. V lost 2 bases and J 6 bases, leaving 7 bases between the germline ends. The CDR3 is 12 residues long. Germline-derived CDR1 and CDR2 are MNHEY and SMNVEV (reference sequence). Here the CDR3 reads CASSLDGAEAFF. The CDR3 bases are TGTGCCAGCAGTTTAGACGGAGCTGAAGCTTTCTTT.

The DNA for the CDR3 is TGTGCCAGTACCCGGGACAGGGTTAATCAGCCCCAGCATTTT. Its protein is CASTRDRVNQPQHF. The chain has TRBV19 and TRBJ1-5; TRBD1 matches 9 bases. Germline trimming cut 7 bases from V and 4 bases from J; bases unmatched to any gene: 5. The CDR3 extends over 14 amino acids. Germline lookup yields CDR1 LNHDA and CDR2 SQIVND (reference sequence).

V and J are TRBV14 and TRBJ2-3; TRBD2 matches at 10 bases. Germline values: CDR1 SGHDN, CDR2 FVKESK. This CDR3 contains 16 residues. J was trimmed by 1 base and V by 6 bases; bases with no gene match: 7. The CDR3 coding sequence is TGTGCCAGCAGGCCTAGCGGGAGTGTTCGCACAGATACGCAGTATTTT. It yields the protein CASRPSGSVRTDTQYF.

V usage is TRBV14 and J usage is TRBJ2-5; TRBD2 is a possible D gene (6 bases). This CDR3 contains 15 residues. V was trimmed by 2 bases and J by 5 bases, leaving 15 bases between them. Germline V gene sequence: CDR1 SGHDN, CDR2 FVKESK. The CDR3 loop reads CASSQHRVAGETQYF. CDR3 sequence (DNA): TGTGCCAGCAGCCAACACCGTGTGGCGGGGGAGACCCAGTACTTC. The full variable domain, rest sourced from reference TRBV14 and TRBJ2-5, is EAGVTQFPSHSVIEKGQTVTLRCDPISGHDNLYWYRRVMGKEIKFLLHFVKESKQDESGMPNNRFLAERTGGTYSTLKVQPAELEDSGVYFCASSQHRVAGETQYFGPGTRLLVL.

The CDR3 DNA reads as TGTGCCAGCAGTTTTTCGCAGGGGGCTTATCCGGAAAAACTGTTTTTT. This encodes CASSFSQGAYPEKLFF. V gene TRBV27 combines with J gene TRBJ1-4, with 8 bases lining up with TRBD1. Germline CDR1 MNHEY, CDR2 SMNVEV (reference sequence). V was clipped by 3 bases and J by 8 bases; unmatched bases: 11. This CDR3 has 16 amino acids.

The gene calls are TRBV5-4 and TRBJ1-2; D is perhaps TRBD1 (5 bases). The germline V and J ends were trimmed by 8 bases and 5 bases, with 16 bases remaining between them. There are 13 residues in the CDR3. CDR1 SGHNT and CDR2 YYREEE come from the germline V gene (reference sequence). The CDR3 nucleotides read TGTGCCAGTTCACCGGGGACTTTGTATGGCTACACCTTC. It specifies CASSPGTLYGYTF.

This clone was counted a single time. The V call is TRBV4-3, the J call TRBJ1-1; 8 nucleotides agree with TRBD1. With V trimmed by 5 bases and J by 4 bases, 6 bases remained unmatched. The CDR3 covers 14 residues. The V gene's germline CDR1 is LGHNA and CDR2 YSLEER. CDR3 sequence reads: CASSRDRGSTEAFF. DNA of the CDR3: TGCGCCAGCAGCAGAGACAGGGGTAGCACTGAAGCTTTCTTT.